The clone carrying this T cell receptor (beta chain) was seen a few times. Its antigen is undetermined. The sample belongs to a study of response to subunit inactivated influenza vaccine. General observations from the study: The authors offered the suggestion that each seasonal influenza vaccination recruits few new T cells.

Germline CDR1 reads SGHVS; CDR2 reads FNYEAQ. With 6 bases removed from V and 0 bases from J, the gap between germline ends came to 11 bases. The length of the CDR3 is 15 residues. TCRdb itself ran the RT-PCR reads through MiXCR, one entry per CDR3 protein. The sample consists of approximately 310,000 distinct CDR3 sequences, roughly a fifth of them appearing once. The TCR originated in a man aged 50 to 75 who received an inactivated influenza vaccine. Sequencing was performed on PBMCs from blood, taken roughly 20 months after vaccination. The J gene is TRBJ2-2, the V gene TRBV7-6; D remains ambiguous. The CDR3 sequence is CASRQEGTNTGELFF. Written as DNA, the CDR3 is TGTGCCAGCAGACAAGAAGGGACGAACACCGGGGAGCTGTTTTTT.